The 21 T cell receptor beta chains below all came from one sample that was sequenced in a study of blood T cell repertoires in COVID-19. TCRdb keeps only in-frame clones here, not all; method: immunoSEQ multiplex PCR. The sample comprises about 240,000 clones, approximately 90% of which are singletons, and roughly 4% rests with the top ten. Sequencing used PBMCs or T cells enriched from blood (not recorded which). The receptors derive from a woman in her thirties who had recovered from COVID-19.

The V call is TRBV24-1, the J call TRBJ2-5, with D possibly TRBD1 on 7 matching bases. V lost 4 bases and J lost 1, with 12 bases in between. Germline CDR1 and CDR2: KGHDR and SFDVKD. The CDR3 covers 15 residues. The CDR3 coding sequence is TGTGCCACCAGTGACCGCGGGACAGCCCAAGAGACCCAGTACTTC. It yields the protein CATSDRGTAQETQYF.

This clone was counted between two and nine times. The J gene is TRBJ1-2, the V gene TRBV28; D gene uncertain. Germline V CDR1 and CDR2: MDHEN, SYDVKM. V was clipped by 5 bases and J by 3 bases, with 13 bases between them. The CDR3 runs 14 residues. The CDR3: CASSLPGFYYGYTF. CDR3 coding DNA: TGTGCCAGCAGTCTCCCGGGGTTCTACTATGGCTACACCTTC.

The chain joins TRBV7-2 to TRBJ1-1; 9 nucleotides line up with TRBD1. Per the germline V gene, CDR1 is SGHTA and CDR2 is FQGNSA. V lost 2 bases and J lost 10; bases outside the gene matches: 5. The CDR3 length is 13 residues. CDR3 in DNA: TGTGCCAGCAGCTTAAAGACAGGGGGTAGAGCTTTCTTT. This gives the protein CASSLKTGGRAFF.

V usage is TRBV11-1 and J usage is TRBJ1-6, with TRBD1 matching 7 bases. Trimming removed 8 bases from V and 2 bases from J; junction bases left unmatched: 6. This CDR3 region has 15 residues. Germline lookup yields CDR1 SGHAT and CDR2 FQDESV (reference sequence). The CDR3 spells CASGKDRAYNSPLHF. The CDR3 coding sequence is TGTGCCAGCGGAAAAGACAGGGCCTATAATTCACCCCTCCACTTT.

In this sample, this clone turned up a few times. The chain combines TRBV9 with TRBJ1-2, with a weak D call TRBD1 (5 bases). The germline V gene has CDR1 SGDLS and CDR2 YYNGEE. This CDR3 is built from 19 residues. Trimming shortened V by 0 bases and J by 4 bases, and 25 bases separated the two germline ends. The CDR3, as DNA: TGTGCCAGCAGCGTAGGCCTCGGGGGTGCCAGCCGTTCCCGCTATGGCTACACCTTC. It encodes CASSVGLGGASRSRYGYTF.

This chain connects TRBV6-5 to TRBJ1-2; 8 bases fit TRBD1. V gave up 4 bases and J gave up 4 bases; unmatched junction bases: 8. Germline V lookup: CDR1 MNHEY, CDR2 SVGAGI. CDR3 length: 15 amino acids. The CDR3 nucleotides are TGTGCCAGCAGTTCCGGGGGGACAGGCCTCTATGGCTACACCTTC. It is translated as CASSSGGTGLYGYTF.

The V and J genes are TRBV27 and TRBJ2-2; 9 bases match TRBD1. CDR1 and CDR2 from the germline V gene are MNHEY and SMNVEV (reference sequence). The CDR3 has 14 amino acids. Losses at the gene ends were 10 bases for V and 5 bases for J; bases not matched to a gene: 8. CDR3 sequence: CATKQGASTGELFF. DNA for the CDR3: TGTGCCACCAAACAGGGGGCTTCGACCGGGGAGCTGTTTTTT.

The chain recombines TRBV5-6 with TRBJ2-2; D gene ambiguous. The germline V gene has CDR1 SGHDT and CDR2 YYEEEE. V lost 2 bases, J lost 4 bases, and 6 bases lay in between. This CDR3 has 13 amino acids. In nucleotides, the CDR3 is TGTGCCAGCAGCTTTCCTTCCACCGGGGAGCTGTTTTTT. Its translation: CASSFPSTGELFF.

This clone was counted between two and nine times. The J gene is TRBJ1-2, the V gene TRBV27, with 9 bases matching TRBD1. This CDR3 comprises 15 residues. Germline trimming cut 3 bases from V and 5 bases from J; bases unmatched to any gene: 7. CDR1 MNHEY and CDR2 SMNVEV come from the germline V gene (reference sequence). This CDR3 is CASSLNGQGLYGYTF. CDR3 bases: TGTGCCAGCAGTTTGAACGGACAGGGGTTATATGGCTACACCTTC.

This clone was detected once. The chain carries TRBV29-1 and TRBJ1-2; weak D call: TRBD1 (6 bases). Germline V gives CDR1 SQVTM, CDR2 ANQGSEA. This CDR3 is built from 11 residues. Trimming stripped 7 bases from V and 8 bases from J, with 14 bases between. CDR3 residues: CSGKGVDGYTF. CDR3 nucleotides: TGCAGCGGAAAGGGGGTGGACGGCTACACCTTC.

This chain uses TRBV7-9 with TRBJ2-1, with a tentative D call TRBD2 (5 bases). With 5 bases removed from V and 9 bases from J, the gap between germline ends came to 14 bases. Germline V gives CDR1 SEHNR, CDR2 FQNEAQ (reference sequence). CDR3 size: 13 residues. CDR3 region: CASSVLVLAEQFF. DNA of the CDR3: TGTGCCAGCAGCGTACTAGTTTTGGCTGAGCAGTTCTTC.

This clone was observed a single time. The genes are TRBV20-1 and TRBJ2-1; D gene unclear. This CDR3 contains 10 residues. Trimming removed 7 bases at V and 6 bases at J, with 7 bases between. Germline loops: CDR1 DFQATT, CDR2 SNEGSKA (reference sequence). The DNA of the CDR3 is TGCAGTGGACTCTTCAATGAGCAGTTCTTC. This gives the protein CSGLFNEQFF.

The chain carries TRBV5-1 and TRBJ2-2; possibly TRBD2 for D (6 bases). Looked up from germline, CDR1 is SGHRS and CDR2 is YFSETQ. The CDR3 covers 13 residues. Trimming took 4 bases from V and 8 from J, leaving 12 bases between them. The CDR3 region has the DNA TGCGCCAGCAGCCCTGATGGAGGGGGGGAGCTGTTTTTT. It is translated as CASSPDGGGELFF.

The chain couples TRBV7-3 to TRBJ2-3; a weak D match, TRBD1 (6 bases). V lost 4 bases to trimming and J lost 6 bases, with 14 bases between them. Germline loops: CDR1 SGHTA, CDR2 FQGTGA. CDR3 length: 14 amino acids. Here the CDR3 reads CASSSGASSDTQYF. CDR3 nucleotide sequence: TGTGCCAGCAGCTCAGGGGCGAGTTCGGATACGCAGTATTTT.

V and J are TRBV10-3 and TRBJ2-7, with 11 bases identical to TRBD1. CDR3 length equals 17 residues. Germline V gene lookup returns CDR1 ENHRY and CDR2 SYGVKD. Losses at the gene ends were 4 bases for V and 4 bases for J; bases not matched to a gene: 12. CDR3 coding DNA: TGTGCCATCAGTGGCCCGGAAATCCGGGACAGGGGGTACGAGCAGTACTTC. Translating gives CAISGPEIRDRGYEQYF.

The chain carries TRBV5-1 and TRBJ2-7; tentatively, D is TRBD1 (6 bases). The CDR3 runs 13 residues. V dropped 4 bases and J dropped 10 bases, with 18 bases sitting between them. Germline V gene sequence: CDR1 SGHRS, CDR2 YFSETQ. The CDR3 reads CASSHLDRPIQYF. In DNA, the CDR3 is TGCGCCAGCAGCCACCTCGACAGGCCGATCCAGTACTTC.

This clone was seen a single time. The CDR3, as DNA: TGCGCCAGCAGCCTAGGGACAGTTTACACTGAAGCTTTCTTT. Residues: CASSLGTVYTEAFF. The chain is built from TRBV5-1 and TRBJ1-1; the match to TRBD1 covers 7 bases. Germline V gives CDR1 SGHRS, CDR2 YFSETQ. The CDR3 length is 14 residues. The V and J ends lost 4 bases and 3 bases, in that order; junction bases with no gene match: 6.

CDR3 sequence reads: CASPGQLNTEAFF. The CDR3 DNA follows: TGTGCCTCCCCGGGACAGTTGAACACTGAAGCTTTCTTT. The J gene is TRBJ1-1, the V gene TRBV30; TRBD1 matches at 7 bases. Trimming cost V 7 bases and J 0 bases; bases outside gene matches: 5. The CDR3 spans 13 residues. The germline V gene encodes CDR1 GTSNPN and CDR2 SVGIG (reference sequence).

This chain connects TRBV4-3 to TRBJ2-1; D uncertain. V lost 2 bases, J lost 3 bases, and 11 bases lay in between. From germline, CDR1 is LGHNA and CDR2 YSLEER. The CDR3 runs to 15 residues. CDR3 in amino acids: CASSQTPDYYNEQFF. The CDR3 region has the DNA TGCGCCAGCAGCCAAACTCCTGATTACTACAATGAGCAGTTCTTC.

This chain uses TRBV6-2 or TRBV6-3 with TRBJ1-2; no clear D gene. CDR1 is MNHEY, CDR2 SVGEGT, per germline. Between the trimmed V and J ends, which lost 5 bases and 1 base, there was a span of 8 bases. The CDR3 spans 13 residues. The CDR3 protein is CASSRSINYGYTF. The CDR3 bases are TGTGCCAGCAGTCGCTCTATTAACTATGGCTACACCTTC.

This clone has a single count. The chain links TRBV14 to TRBJ1-1, with a tentative D call TRBD1 (5 bases). CDR1 is SGHDN, CDR2 FVKESK, per germline. CDR3 size: 15 residues. V lost 3 bases to trimming and J lost 1 base, with 12 bases between them. CDR3 DNA: TGTGCCAGCAGCCACTTAGGGGCAGGGAACACTGAAGCTTTCTTT. Translation: CASSHLGAGNTEAFF.